A selection of T cell receptor beta chains follows, all from one sample in a study of blood T cell repertoires in COVID-19. Repertoires were generated with immunoSEQ multiplex PCR, while TCRdb's copy carries only in-frame clones and drops some. The table shows more than 95,000 clones, with approximately 82% occurring only once. Source material: peripheral blood. The source of these receptors is a man in his sixties with acute or convalescent COVID-19. Each CDR3 is given with its conserved first and last residue. The D gene is left open where the match is weak. Rows give clone size only sometimes, using once, few, many, or a class for an expanded clone.

TRBJ1-2,TRBD1,TRBV28,-,TGTGCCAGCAGCCGTTCTCGGACAGGGGACTATGGCTACACCTTC,CASSRSRTGDYGYTF
TRBJ2-1,-,TRBV5-1,once,TGCGCCAGCAGCTTGGAGGTCAGGAACAATGAGCAGTTCTTC,CASSLEVRNNEQFF
TRBJ2-1,TRBD1,TRBV2,-,TGTGCCAGCAGTGAAAGGGACAGGGTCAGCAATGAGCAGTTCTTC,CASSERDRVSNEQFF
TRBJ2-7,TRBD2,TRBV3-1/TRBV3-2,-,TGTGCCAGCAGCCAAGGGATGAGACTAGCGGGAATATACGAGCAGTACTTC,CASSQGMRLAGIYEQYF
TRBJ2-2,-,TRBV7-9,-,TGTGCCAGCAGCTTAGCAACAGAAACCGGGGAGCTGTTTTTT,CASSLATETGELFF
TRBJ2-1,TRBD2,TRBV24-1,-,TGTGCCACGGCCGGGACTAGCGGGAGCAATGAGCAGTTCTTC,CATAGTSGSNEQFF
TRBJ1-4,-,TRBV27,-,TGTGCCAGCAGTCGGGGGGGGACTGGGTATGAAAAACTGTTTTTT,CASSRGGTGYEKLFF
TRBJ1-2,TRBD1,TRBV10-1,-,TGCGCCAGCAGTGACGAGGGGGCGGGTTTGGACTATGGCTACACCTTC,CASSDEGAGLDYGYTF
TRBJ2-1,-,TRBV2,-,TGTGCCAGCAGCCGACGAGGTCCCTACAATGAGCAGTTCTTC,CASSRRGPYNEQFF
TRBJ2-1,TRBD2,TRBV11-2,once,TGTGCCAGCAGCTTCCGACTAGCGGTGGGGAATGAGCAGTTCTTC,CASSFRLAVGNEQFF
TRBJ2-1,-,TRBV2,-,TGTGCCAGCAGGGGTAGCGGAGGGAATGAGCAGTTCTTC,CASRGSGGNEQFF
TRBJ1-2,TRBD1,TRBV7-9,-,TGTGCCAGCAGCTCCTGGACAGGGGAGAGTGGCTACACCTTC,CASSSWTGESGYTF
TRBJ1-6,-,TRBV27,-,TGTGCCAGCACCACAGTCAACAGGCCCACACATTCACCCCTCCACTTT,CASTTVNRPTHSPLHF
TRBJ1-2,-,TRBV5-1,-,TGCGCCAGCAGATCGCTATCGGGGGACTATGGCTACACCTTC,CASRSLSGDYGYTF
TRBJ2-7,-,TRBV5-1,-,TGCGCCAGCAGCTTGGGGGACAAAACCTCTTCTTACGAGCAGTACTTC,CASSLGDKTSSYEQYF
TRBJ1-5,TRBD1,TRBV27,once,TGTGCCAGCAGCCCGGATGGGACAGGGTTCGCTCAGCCCCAGCATTTT,CASSPDGTGFAQPQHF
TRBJ1-3,-,TRBV9,-,TGTGCCAGCAGCGCTTCCAGGGTTTCCCCTTCTGGAAACACCATATATTTT,CASSASRVSPSGNTIYF